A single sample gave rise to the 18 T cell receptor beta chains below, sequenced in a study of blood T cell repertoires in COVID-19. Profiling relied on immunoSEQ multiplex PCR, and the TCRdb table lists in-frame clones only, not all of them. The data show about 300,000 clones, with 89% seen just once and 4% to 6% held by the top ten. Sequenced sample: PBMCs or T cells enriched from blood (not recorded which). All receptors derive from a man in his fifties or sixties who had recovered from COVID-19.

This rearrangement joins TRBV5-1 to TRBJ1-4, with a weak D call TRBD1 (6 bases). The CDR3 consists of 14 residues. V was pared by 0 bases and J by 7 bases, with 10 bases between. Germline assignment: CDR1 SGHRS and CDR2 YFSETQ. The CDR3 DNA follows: TGCGCCAGCAGCTTGGGGGACATTCGTGAAAAACTGTTTTTT. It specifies CASSLGDIREKLFF.

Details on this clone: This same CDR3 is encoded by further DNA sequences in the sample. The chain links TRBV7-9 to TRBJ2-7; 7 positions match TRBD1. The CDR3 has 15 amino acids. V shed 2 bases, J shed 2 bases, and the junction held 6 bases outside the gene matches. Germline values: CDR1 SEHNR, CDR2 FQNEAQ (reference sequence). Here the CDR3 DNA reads TGTGCCAGCAGCTTAAACCGGGACAGAGCCTACGAGCAGTACTTC. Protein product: CASSLNRDRAYEQYF.

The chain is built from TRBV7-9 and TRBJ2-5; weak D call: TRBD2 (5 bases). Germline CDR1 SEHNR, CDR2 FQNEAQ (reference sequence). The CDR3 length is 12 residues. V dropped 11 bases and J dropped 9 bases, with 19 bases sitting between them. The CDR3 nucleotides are TGTGCCTCCAACTTACCGTTGGAGGCCCAGTACTTC. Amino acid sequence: CASNLPLEAQYF.

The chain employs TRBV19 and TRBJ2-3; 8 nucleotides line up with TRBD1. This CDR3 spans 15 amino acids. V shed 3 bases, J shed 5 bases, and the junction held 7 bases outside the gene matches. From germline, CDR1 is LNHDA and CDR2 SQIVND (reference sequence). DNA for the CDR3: TGTGCCAGTAGTATCGCGGGACAGGAGATAGATACGCAGTATTTT. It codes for CASSIAGQEIDTQYF.

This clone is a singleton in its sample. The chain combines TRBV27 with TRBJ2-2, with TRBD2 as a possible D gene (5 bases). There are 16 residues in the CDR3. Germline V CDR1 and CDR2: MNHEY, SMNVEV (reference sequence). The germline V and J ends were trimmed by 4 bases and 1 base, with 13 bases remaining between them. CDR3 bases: TGTGCCAGCAGTTCCCCCGGAAGCGGGAACACCGGGGAGCTGTTTTTT. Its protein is CASSSPGSGNTGELFF.

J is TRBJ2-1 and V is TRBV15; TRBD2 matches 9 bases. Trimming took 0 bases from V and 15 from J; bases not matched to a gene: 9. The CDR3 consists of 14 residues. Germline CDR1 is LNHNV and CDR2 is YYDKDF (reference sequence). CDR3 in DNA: TGTGCCACCAGCAGAGATATTAGCGGGAGACTGAGGTTCTTC. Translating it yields CATSRDISGRLRFF.

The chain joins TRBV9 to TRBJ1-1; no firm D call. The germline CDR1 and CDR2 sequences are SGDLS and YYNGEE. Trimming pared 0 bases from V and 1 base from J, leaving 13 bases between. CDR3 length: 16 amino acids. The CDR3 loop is CASSVDAGWANTEAFF. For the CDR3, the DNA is TGTGCCAGCAGCGTAGATGCCGGTTGGGCGAACACTGAAGCTTTCTTT.

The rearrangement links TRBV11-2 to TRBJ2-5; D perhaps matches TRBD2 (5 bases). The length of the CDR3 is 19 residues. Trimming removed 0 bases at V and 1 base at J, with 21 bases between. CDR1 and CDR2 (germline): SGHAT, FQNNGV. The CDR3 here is CASSLDLLRGMGGQETQYF. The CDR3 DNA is TGTGCCAGCAGCTTAGATCTTCTCCGGGGAATGGGCGGCCAAGAGACCCAGTACTTC.

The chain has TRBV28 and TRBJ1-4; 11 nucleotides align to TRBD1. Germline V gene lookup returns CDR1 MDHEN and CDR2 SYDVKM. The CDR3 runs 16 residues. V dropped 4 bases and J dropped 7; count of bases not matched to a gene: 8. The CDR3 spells CASSSSWTGGSEKLFF. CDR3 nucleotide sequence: TGTGCCAGCAGTTCTTCCTGGACAGGGGGCAGTGAAAAACTGTTTTTT.

The chain's CDR3 is CSASLNTEAFF. CDR3 nucleotides: TGCAGTGCTAGCTTGAACACTGAAGCTTTCTTT. The chain employs TRBV20-1 and TRBJ1-1; D remains ambiguous. From germline, CDR1 is DFQATT and CDR2 SNEGSKA (reference sequence). The germline V and J ends were trimmed by 3 bases and 0 bases, with 2 bases remaining between them. The CDR3 extends over 11 amino acids.

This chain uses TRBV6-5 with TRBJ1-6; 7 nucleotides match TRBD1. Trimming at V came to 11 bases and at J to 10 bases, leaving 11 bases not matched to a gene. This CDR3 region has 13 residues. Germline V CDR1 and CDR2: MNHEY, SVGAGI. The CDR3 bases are TGTGCCGGGGCAACAGGGGTACGCTCACCCCTCCACTTT. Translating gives CAGATGVRSPLHF.

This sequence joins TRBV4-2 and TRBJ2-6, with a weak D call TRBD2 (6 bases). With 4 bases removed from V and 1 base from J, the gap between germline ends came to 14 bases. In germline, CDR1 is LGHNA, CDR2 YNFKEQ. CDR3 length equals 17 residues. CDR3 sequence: CASSLTNGRSGANVLTF. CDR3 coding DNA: TGTGCCAGCAGCCTCACCAACGGGAGATCTGGGGCCAACGTCCTGACTTTC.

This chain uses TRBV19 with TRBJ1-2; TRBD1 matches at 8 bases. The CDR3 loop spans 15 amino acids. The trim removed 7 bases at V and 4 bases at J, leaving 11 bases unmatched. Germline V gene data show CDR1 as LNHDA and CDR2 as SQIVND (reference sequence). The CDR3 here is CASTLTVGQVYGYTF. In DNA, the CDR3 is TGTGCCAGTACCCTAACAGTGGGACAGGTCTATGGCTACACCTTC.

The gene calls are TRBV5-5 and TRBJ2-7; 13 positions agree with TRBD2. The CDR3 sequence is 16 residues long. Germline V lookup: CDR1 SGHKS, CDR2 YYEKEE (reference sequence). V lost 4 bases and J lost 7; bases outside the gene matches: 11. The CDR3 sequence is CASSKGRGLAGVEQYF. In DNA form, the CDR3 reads TGTGCCAGCAGCAAGGGCAGAGGACTAGCGGGAGTTGAGCAGTACTTC.

DNA of the CDR3: TGCGCCAGCAGCCAAGACAGGGGCCACTATGGCTACACCTTC. This sequence encodes CASSQDRGHYGYTF. V and J are TRBV4-3 and TRBJ1-2; D possibly corresponds to TRBD1 (6 bases). V dropped 0 bases and J dropped 3 bases, with 8 bases sitting between them. The CDR3 has 14 residues. Looked up from germline, CDR1 is LGHNA and CDR2 is YSLEER.

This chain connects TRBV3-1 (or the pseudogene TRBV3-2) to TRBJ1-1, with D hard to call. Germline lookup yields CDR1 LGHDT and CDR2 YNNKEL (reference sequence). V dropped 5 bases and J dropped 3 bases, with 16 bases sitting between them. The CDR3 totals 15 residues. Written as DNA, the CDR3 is TGTGCCAGCAGCAACCCGGCCGGGAGAGACACTGAAGCTTTCTTT. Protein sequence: CASSNPAGRDTEAFF.

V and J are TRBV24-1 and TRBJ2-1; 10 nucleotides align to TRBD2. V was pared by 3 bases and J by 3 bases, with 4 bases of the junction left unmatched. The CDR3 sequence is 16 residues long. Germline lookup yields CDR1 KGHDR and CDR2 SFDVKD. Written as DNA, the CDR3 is TGTGCCACCAGTGATGCCGCTAGCGGGGGCTACAATGAGCAGTTCTTC. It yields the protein CATSDAASGGYNEQFF.

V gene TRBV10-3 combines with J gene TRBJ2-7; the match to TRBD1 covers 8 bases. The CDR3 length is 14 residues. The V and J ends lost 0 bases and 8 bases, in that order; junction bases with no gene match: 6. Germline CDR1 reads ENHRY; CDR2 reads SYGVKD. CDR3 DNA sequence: TGTGCCATCAGTGAGTCGGGACAGGAGAGTCAGCAGTACTTC. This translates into CAISESGQESQQYF.